Below are 27 T cell receptor beta chains sequenced from a single sample in a study of shared clonotypes between healthy human individuals. The method was immunoSEQ multiplex PCR; TCRdb's version includes in-frame clones alone and lacks a portion of them. The data contain approximately 810,000 clones, 80% to 95% of them singletons. Terminally differentiated effector memory CD45RA+ cells were excluded by CCR7 positive selection of CD45RO-negative cells. The specimen was naive CD8+ T cells sorted from blood. These receptors came from a man aged 25-45 years in good health.

In regard to this clone: Other DNA sequences within the sample encode an identical CDR3. V gene TRBV11-2 combines with J gene TRBJ1-2, with D perhaps matching TRBD1 (5 bases). The germline V and J ends were trimmed by 3 bases and 4 bases, with 12 bases remaining between them. The CDR3 runs 14 residues. Germline CDR1 and CDR2: SGHAT and FQNNGV. CDR3 residues: CASSLGQGSYGYTF. CDR3 coding DNA: TGTGCCAGCAGCTTGGGCCAGGGCAGCTATGGCTACACCTTC.

The rearrangement joins TRBV29-1 to TRBJ2-7, with TRBD1 matching 7 bases. The CDR3 consists of 13 residues. The germline V gene encodes CDR1 SQVTM and CDR2 ANQGSEA. V dropped 4 bases and J dropped 6; count of bases not matched to a gene: 9. This chain's CDR3 is CSVGQGTGPEQYF. CDR3 DNA sequence: TGCAGCGTTGGACAGGGTACCGGCCCCGAGCAGTACTTC.

This chain joins TRBV9 and TRBJ2-3; TRBD2 might be the D (5 bases). Trimming pared 0 bases from V and 9 bases from J, leaving 14 bases between. Germline lookup yields CDR1 SGDLS and CDR2 YYNGEE. The CDR3 spans 14 residues. CDR3 bases: TGTGCCAGCAGCGTAGAAGACCCCTCGGGGACGCAGTATTTT. It codes for CASSVEDPSGTQYF.

The rearrangement links TRBV29-1 to TRBJ2-5, with 7 bases matching TRBD2. CDR3 length equals 16 residues. V was pared by 7 bases and J by 5 bases, with 19 bases of the junction left unmatched. Germline V gives CDR1 SQVTM, CDR2 ANQGSEA. The chain's CDR3 is CSAGGWAGDLVETQYF. As DNA, the CDR3 is TGCAGCGCTGGCGGGTGGGCGGGAGACCTCGTCGAGACCCAGTACTTC.

This chain connects TRBV5-8 to TRBJ2-7, with TRBD1 identical over 7 bases. V lost 1 base to trimming and J lost 2 bases; unmatched junction nucleotides: 12. The CDR3 covers 17 residues. Germline-derived CDR1 and CDR2 are SGHTS and YDEGEE. The CDR3 nucleotides read TGTGCCAGCAGCTTGCCGGGTCAGGGGGTCTCCGCCTACGAGCAGTACTTC. The encoded protein is CASSLPGQGVSAYEQYF. Together with reference TRBV5-8 and TRBJ2-7, the CDR3 gives the full variable domain: EAGVTQSPTHLIKTRGQQATLRCSPISGHTSVYWYQQALGLGLQFLLWYDEGEERNRGNFPPRFSGRQFPNYSSELNVNALELEDSALYLCASSLPGQGVSAYEQYFGPGTRLTVT.

This clone was seen a handful of times. The germline gene is not matched at one end of the junction; a read error may be the cause. The rearrangement joins TRBV27 to TRBJ2-7, with 9 bases fitting TRBD1. The V gene's germline CDR1 is MNHEY and CDR2 SMNVEV (reference sequence). CDR3 length: 12 amino acids. The CDR3 region is CASTRGTGLLVF. The DNA of the CDR3 is TGTGCCAGCACCCGAGGGACAGGGCTCTTAGTCTTC.

The V gene is TRBV4-3, the J gene TRBJ1-1; the D gene is possibly TRBD1 (5 bases). This CDR3 comprises 15 residues. V lost 0 bases and J lost 3, with 11 bases in between. Germline V gives CDR1 LGHNA, CDR2 YSLEER. The DNA for the CDR3 is TGCGCCAGCAGCCAAGATCATTGGGGGTACACTGAAGCTTTCTTT. This gives the protein CASSQDHWGYTEAFF.

Note on this clone: A far larger clone is one nucleotide away, so this likely arose from a read error. The CDR3: CASSESPENSNQPQHF. The CDR3 DNA sequence: TGCGCCAGCAGTGAGTCGCCCGAGAATAGCAATCAGCCCCAGCATTTT. The chain recombines TRBV10-2 with TRBJ1-5; D call uncertain. This CDR3 has 16 residues. Germline V gene data show CDR1 as WSHSY and CDR2 as SAAADI. The V end lost 0 bases, the J end lost 0 bases, and 9 bases lay between the germline ends.

This clone was detected only once. The V gene is TRBV28, the J gene TRBJ1-2, with TRBD1 matching over 7 bases. The CDR3 has 14 amino acids. Germline CDR1 is MDHEN and CDR2 is SYDVKM. V lost 5 bases and J lost 5; bases outside the gene matches: 8. This chain's CDR3 is CASSVTGTAYGYTF. In nucleotides, the CDR3 is TGTGCCAGCAGTGTCACCGGGACAGCGTATGGCTACACCTTC.

This chain connects TRBV28 to TRBJ1-2; 8 positions match TRBD1. The CDR3 consists of 15 residues. The germline V gene encodes CDR1 MDHEN and CDR2 SYDVKM. V dropped 5 bases and J dropped 4; count of bases not matched to a gene: 9. CDR3 nucleotides: TGTGCCAGCAGTCCCCGGACAGGGATGCCCTATGGCTACACCTTC. As protein: CASSPRTGMPYGYTF.

V is TRBV2 and J is TRBJ2-6; D might be TRBD1 or TRBD2, each matching 5 bases. CDR1 is SNHLY, CDR2 FYNNEI, per germline. The V end lost 1 base, the J end lost 0 bases, and 19 bases lay between the germline ends. The CDR3 is made up of 20 amino acids. CDR3 residues: CASSEGDPRVPVSGANVLTF. Written as DNA, the CDR3 is TGTGCCAGCAGTGAAGGGGACCCCAGGGTCCCGGTCTCTGGGGCCAACGTCCTGACTTTC.

Worth noting for this clone: Distinct nucleotide sequences in the sample also encode this CDR3. The chain is built from TRBV9 and TRBJ1-2; D not certain. CDR1 is SGDLS, CDR2 YYNGEE, per germline. V was shortened by 5 bases and J by 7 bases, with 6 bases between the two germline ends. The CDR3 spans 10 residues. The CDR3 reads CASSGPGYTF. CDR3 in DNA: TGTGCCAGCAGTGGCCCTGGCTACACCTTC.

V and J are TRBV27 and TRBJ2-3, with 9 positions matching TRBD2. The junction had 9 bases not matched to a gene; V was cut back by 5 bases and J by 0 bases. CDR3 size: 17 residues. Germline V CDR1 and CDR2: MNHEY, SMNVEV (reference sequence). This CDR3 reads CASSLAGLLKSTDTQYF. The CDR3 nucleotides read TGTGCCAGCAGTCTAGCGGGACTCCTAAAAAGCACAGATACGCAGTATTTT.

The rearrangement uses TRBV2 and TRBJ2-5; 8 bases are a match to TRBD2. This CDR3 is 16 amino acids long. Germline lookup yields CDR1 SNHLY and CDR2 FYNNEI. V lost 9 bases and J lost 3; bases outside the gene matches: 15. CDR3: CASTSGAGADKETQYF. Here the CDR3 DNA reads TGTGCCAGTACTAGCGGAGCGGGGGCAGATAAAGAGACCCAGTACTTC.

The gene calls are TRBV4-1 and TRBJ1-1; TRBD1 matches at 9 bases. The junction had 5 bases not matched to a gene; V was cut back by 3 bases and J by 6 bases. CDR1 and CDR2 from the germline V gene are MGHRA and YSYEKL. The CDR3 is 14 residues long. The CDR3 DNA is TGCGCCAGCAGCCAGCGGGACAGGGCTCCTGAAGCTTTCTTT. It codes for CASSQRDRAPEAFF.

The chain joins TRBV28 to TRBJ2-7, with 7 bases aligning to TRBD2. The length of the CDR3 is 13 residues. CDR1 and CDR2 (germline): MDHEN, SYDVKM. The J segment lost 2 bases and the V segment lost 10 bases, leaving 8 bases of the junction unmatched. CDR3 bases: TGTGCCATCTCCCCGGGACTAACCTACGAGCAGTACTTC. Protein: CAISPGLTYEQYF.

The chain combines TRBV21-1 with TRBJ2-5; no check of the table's D call, TRBD1, against the DNA was made. TRBV21-1 is a recognized pseudogene. CDR3 length: 13 amino acids. The CDR3 sequence is CAIDRVQRETQYF. Here the CDR3 DNA reads TGTGCCATCGACAGGGTCCAAAGAGAGACCCAGTACTTC.

This clone was seen only once. The gene calls are TRBV5-6 and TRBJ1-1; no clear D. The CDR3 is made up of 14 amino acids. The germline V gene encodes CDR1 SGHDT and CDR2 YYEEEE. V was shortened by 0 bases and J by 1 base, with 7 bases between the two germline ends. The CDR3 is CASSLEVGNTEAFF. For the CDR3, the DNA is TGTGCCAGCAGCTTGGAGGTAGGGAACACTGAAGCTTTCTTT.

The chain is built from TRBV27 and TRBJ2-5; D is uncertain. Germline V gene sequence: CDR1 MNHEY, CDR2 SMNVEV (reference sequence). The length of the CDR3 is 13 residues. Trimming stripped 6 bases from V and 9 bases from J, with 17 bases between. The CDR3 bases are TGTGCCAGCAGCTCTACACCGATGATGGCCCAGTACTTC. Translated, it gives CASSSTPMMAQYF.

The chain couples TRBV25-1 to TRBJ2-1; a possible D gene is TRBD2 (6 bases). The germline V gene encodes CDR1 MGHDK and CDR2 SYGVNS. The CDR3 has 12 amino acids. The germline V and J ends were trimmed by 5 bases and 9 bases, with 11 bases remaining between them. CDR3 region: CASSSTGSEQFF. The CDR3 coding sequence is TGTGCCAGCAGTTCGACCGGGAGTGAGCAGTTCTTC.

The chain carries TRBV2 and TRBJ2-1; 7 bases are shared with TRBD2. The V and J ends lost 7 bases and 7 bases, in that order; junction bases with no gene match: 13. The CDR3 runs 15 residues. Looked up from germline, CDR1 is SNHLY and CDR2 is FYNNEI. The CDR3 DNA reads as TGTGCCAGCAAGGAAAACTTACTAGCGTCTAATGAGCAGTTCTTC. Translation gives CASKENLLASNEQFF.

The chain joins TRBV18 to TRBJ2-5; no reliable D call. V lost 0 bases to trimming and J lost 0 bases, with 11 bases between them. Germline V gene lookup returns CDR1 KGHSH and CDR2 LQKENI. The CDR3 is 16 amino acids. The CDR3 spells CASSPPPQTHQETQYF. For the CDR3, the DNA is TGTGCCAGCTCACCACCTCCACAAACACACCAAGAGACCCAGTACTTC.

The chain is built from TRBV7-9 and TRBJ2-7; D perhaps matches TRBD1 (6 bases). Germline CDR1 SEHNR, CDR2 FQNEAQ (reference sequence). The CDR3 consists of 14 residues. The V gene lost 5 bases and the J gene lost 3 bases, with 14 bases spanning the gap. The CDR3: CASSGDTAGYEQYF. The CDR3 nucleotides read TGTGCCAGCAGCGGGGACACGGCCGGCTACGAGCAGTACTTC.

CDR3 in amino acids: CASSQDLEGWEADTQYF. In DNA, the CDR3 is TGTGCCAGCAGCCAAGATTTAGAGGGTTGGGAGGCAGATACGCAGTATTTT. The V call is TRBV4-2, the J call TRBJ2-3, with D possibly being TRBD2 (6 bases). Trimming left V 0 bases short and J 4 bases short, with 17 bases between. The CDR3 runs to 17 residues. The germline V gene encodes CDR1 LGHNA and CDR2 YNFKEQ.

V is TRBV2 and J is TRBJ2-7; 12 bases align to TRBD2. Germline V CDR1 and CDR2: SNHLY, FYNNEI. The CDR3 contains 16 residues. The V and J ends lost 7 bases and 2 bases, in that order; junction bases with no gene match: 9. DNA of the CDR3: TGTGCCAGCACCCGACTAGCGGGAGTGAGGGCCTACGAGCAGTACTTC. Translation gives CASTRLAGVRAYEQYF.

The CDR3 reads CASSPTPRTSFYEQYF. CDR3 coding DNA: TGTGCCAGCAGTCCTACCCCCCGGACCTCTTTCTACGAGCAGTACTTC. This chain connects TRBV27 to TRBJ2-7; D uncertain. The CDR3 length is 16 residues. Germline loops: CDR1 MNHEY, CDR2 SMNVEV (reference sequence). V was shortened by 5 bases and J by 3 bases, with 20 bases between the two germline ends.

The CDR3: CASSLPRGLAEHNEQFF. CDR3 nucleotide sequence: TGTGCCAGCAGCTTACCGAGGGGTCTAGCGGAACACAATGAGCAGTTCTTC. The genes are TRBV11-3 and TRBJ2-1; TRBD2 aligns across 7 bases. CDR1 is SGHNT, CDR2 YENEEA, per germline. The junction had 12 bases not matched to a gene; V was cut back by 2 bases and J by 5 bases. This CDR3 has 17 amino acids.